This T cell receptor beta chain comes out of a study of T cell responses to AZD1222 COVID-19 vaccine. Repertoires were generated with immunoSEQ multiplex PCR, while TCRdb's copy carries only in-frame clones and drops some. The sample has more than 150,000 clones, almost 90% seen once. V trimming: 1 base; J trimming: 6 bases; junction bases outside the gene matches: 14. This CDR3 spans 18 amino acids. Germline CDR1 reads LNHDA; CDR2 reads SQIVND (reference sequence). This receptor was obtained from an adult in good health. This sample comprised peripheral blood, obtained on day 0 of AZD1222 vaccination. This chain links TRBV19 with TRBJ2-1; 8 bases are a match to TRBD1. The CDR3: CASSIAPSTSDRVNEQFF. CDR3 in DNA: TGTGCCAGTAGTATAGCACCCTCGACCTCGGACAGGGTCAATGAGCAGTTCTTC.